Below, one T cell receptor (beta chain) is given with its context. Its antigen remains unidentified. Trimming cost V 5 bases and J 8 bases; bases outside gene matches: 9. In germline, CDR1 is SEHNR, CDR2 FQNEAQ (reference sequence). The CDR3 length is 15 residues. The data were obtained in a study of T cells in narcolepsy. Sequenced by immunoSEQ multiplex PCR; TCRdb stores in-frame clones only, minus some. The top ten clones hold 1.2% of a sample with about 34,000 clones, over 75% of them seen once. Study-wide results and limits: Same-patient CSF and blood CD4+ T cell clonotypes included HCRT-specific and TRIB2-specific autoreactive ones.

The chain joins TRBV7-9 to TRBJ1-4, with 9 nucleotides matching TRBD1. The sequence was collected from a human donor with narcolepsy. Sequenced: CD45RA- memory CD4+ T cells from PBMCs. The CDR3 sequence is CASSSGTGRYEKLFF. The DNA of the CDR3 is TGTGCCAGCAGCAGCGGGACAGGGAGGTACGAAAAACTGTTTTTT.